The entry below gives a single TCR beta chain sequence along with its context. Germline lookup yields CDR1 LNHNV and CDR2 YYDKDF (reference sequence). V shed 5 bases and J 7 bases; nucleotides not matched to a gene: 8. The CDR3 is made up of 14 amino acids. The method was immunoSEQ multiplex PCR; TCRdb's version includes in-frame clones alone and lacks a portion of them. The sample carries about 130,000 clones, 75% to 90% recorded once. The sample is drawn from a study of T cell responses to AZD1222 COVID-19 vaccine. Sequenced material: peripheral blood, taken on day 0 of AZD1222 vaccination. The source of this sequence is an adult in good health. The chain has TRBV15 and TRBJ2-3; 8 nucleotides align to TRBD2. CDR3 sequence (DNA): TGTGCCACCAGCGGCGAGGTAGCGGGGAATACGCAGTATTTT. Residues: CATSGEVAGNTQYF.